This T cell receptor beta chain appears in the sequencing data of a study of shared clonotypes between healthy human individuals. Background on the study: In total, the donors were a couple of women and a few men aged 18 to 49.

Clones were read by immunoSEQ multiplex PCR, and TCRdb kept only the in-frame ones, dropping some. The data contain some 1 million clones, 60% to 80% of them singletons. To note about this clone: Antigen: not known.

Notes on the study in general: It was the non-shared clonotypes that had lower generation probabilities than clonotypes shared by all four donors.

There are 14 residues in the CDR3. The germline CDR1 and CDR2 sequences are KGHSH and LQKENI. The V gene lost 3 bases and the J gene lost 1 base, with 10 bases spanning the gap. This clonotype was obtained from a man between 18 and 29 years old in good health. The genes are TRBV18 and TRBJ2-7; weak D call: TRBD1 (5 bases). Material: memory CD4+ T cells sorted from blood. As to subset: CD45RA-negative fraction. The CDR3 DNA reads TGTGCCAGCTCACCTCTGGACATATCCTACGAGCAGTACTTC. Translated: CASSPLDISYEQYF.